The clone carrying this T cell receptor (beta chain) came up many times. Its antigen is unidentified. This entry comes from a study of T cell repertoires in cytomegalovirus infection. About the study: Through public TCR beta signatures, both CMV infection and matching HLA type were indicated.

A single record per CDR3 protein comes from TCRdb applying MiXCR to the reads. Here the sample spans some 600,000 distinct CDR3 sequences, approximately 24% being singletons. Study-level results: HLA-C-restricted, CMV-specific TCR beta clonotypes were dominant ex vivo.

V lost 2 bases and J lost 3, with 21 bases in between. Germline lookup yields CDR1 SEHNR and CDR2 FQNEAQ (reference sequence). There are 18 residues in the CDR3. The TCR comes from a human donor in good health (CMV status not recorded). Some clones in this sample may be carry-over from other donors' samples. The chain links TRBV7-9 to TRBJ2-3, with D perhaps matching TRBD1 (6 bases). Sequenced sample: CD8+ T cells from PBMCs. The CDR3 loop is CASSLLSGTLGGTDTQYF. CDR3 nucleotides: TGTGCCAGCAGCTTACTTTCCGGGACACTGGGCGGAACAGATACGCAGTATTTT.